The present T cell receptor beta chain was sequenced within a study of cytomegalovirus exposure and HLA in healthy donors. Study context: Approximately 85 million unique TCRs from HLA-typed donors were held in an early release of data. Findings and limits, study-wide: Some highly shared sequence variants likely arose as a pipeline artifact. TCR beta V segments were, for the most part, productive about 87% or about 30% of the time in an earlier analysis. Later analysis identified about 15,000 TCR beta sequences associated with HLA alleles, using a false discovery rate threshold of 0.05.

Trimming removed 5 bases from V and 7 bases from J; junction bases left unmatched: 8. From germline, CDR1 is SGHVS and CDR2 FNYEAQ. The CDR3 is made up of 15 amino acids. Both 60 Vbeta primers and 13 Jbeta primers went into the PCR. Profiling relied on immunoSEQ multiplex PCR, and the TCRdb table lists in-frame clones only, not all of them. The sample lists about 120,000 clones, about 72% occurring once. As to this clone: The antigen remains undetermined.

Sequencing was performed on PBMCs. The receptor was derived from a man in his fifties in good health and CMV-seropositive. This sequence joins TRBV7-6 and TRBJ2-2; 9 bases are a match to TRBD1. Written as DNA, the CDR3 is TGTGCCAGCAGCCGCCGGGACAGGGTAGTCGGGGAGCTGTTTTTT. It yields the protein CASSRRDRVVGELFF.